These 11 T cell receptor beta chains were all obtained from the same sample, sequenced in a study of shared clonotypes between healthy human individuals. It was CD45RO-negative cells, positively selected for CCR7, that made up naive CD8 cells, with terminally differentiated effector memory CD45RA+ cells excluded. Sequencing used immunoSEQ multiplex PCR; TCRdb keeps in-frame clones, though not all of them. This table has around 2,000,000 clones, 93% appearing once. The sequencing input was naive CD8+ T cells from PBMCs. These receptors were obtained from a man aged 18 to 29 in good health. Some clones in this sample may be carry-over from other donors' samples.

The chain recombines TRBV6-4 with TRBJ2-1, with 7 bases matching TRBD1. The CDR3 consists of 13 residues. Trimming cost V 2 bases and J 6 bases; bases outside gene matches: 1. Germline assignment: CDR1 MRHNA and CDR2 SNTAGT. The DNA for the CDR3 is TGTGCCAGCAGTGACGGGACAGCCAATGAGCAGTTCTTC. Translating gives CASSDGTANEQFF.

The chain employs TRBV30 and TRBJ1-2, with D perhaps TRBD1 (6 bases). The length of the CDR3 is 13 residues. The germline CDR1 and CDR2 sequences are GTSNPN and SVGIG (reference sequence). Trimming removed 4 bases at V and 4 bases at J, with 13 bases between. CDR3: CAWTQGRAYGYTF. The CDR3, as DNA: TGTGCCTGGACCCAGGGGCGCGCCTATGGCTACACCTTC.

This chain links TRBV27 with TRBJ2-5; 9 bases match TRBD1. V dropped 6 bases and J dropped 5; count of bases not matched to a gene: 4. CDR3 length equals 13 residues. CDR1 is MNHEY, CDR2 SMNVEV, per germline (reference sequence). The CDR3 DNA follows: TGTGCCAGCAGCCGGGACAGGGCGGAGACCCAGTACTTC. This gives the protein CASSRDRAETQYF.

V gene TRBV2 combines with J gene TRBJ2-5; 7 bases line up with TRBD1. The junction had 4 bases not matched to a gene; V was cut back by 6 bases and J by 3 bases. The CDR3 is made up of 13 amino acids. The germline CDR1 and CDR2 sequences are SNHLY and FYNNEI. In DNA form, the CDR3 reads TGTGCCAGCAGGCAAACAGGGGAAGAGACCCAGTACTTC. Its translation is CASRQTGEETQYF. Complete variable domain (other parts from reference TRBV2 and TRBJ2-5): EPEVTQTPSHQVTQMGQEVILRCVPISNHLYFYWYRQILGQKVEFLVSFYNNEISEKSEIFDDQFSVERPDGSNFTLKIRSTKLEDSAMYFCASRQTGEETQYFGPGTRLLVL.

This chain connects TRBV5-1 to TRBJ1-1; the D is unclear. Germline CDR1 is SGHRS and CDR2 is YFSETQ. This CDR3 spans 14 amino acids. The V end lost 2 bases, the J end lost 3 bases, and 11 bases lay between the germline ends. DNA of the CDR3: TGCGCCAGCAGCTTTTTGGGCCGGGACACTGAAGCTTTCTTT. Translating it yields CASSFLGRDTEAFF.

Note on this clone: At the DNA level, this CDR3 is encoded by other sequences in the same sample as well. This chain uses TRBV9 with TRBJ1-1; D is unclear. The CDR3 is 13 amino acids. Germline CDR1 reads SGDLS; CDR2 reads YYNGEE. V was clipped by 2 bases and J by 5 bases, with 10 bases between them. CDR3 DNA sequence: TGTGCCAGCAGCGTCGCAGTCGGGACTGAAGCTTTCTTT. Protein: CASSVAVGTEAFF.

This chain connects TRBV7-4 to TRBJ2-1; D is unclear. V shed 2 bases and J shed 0 bases, with 14 bases lying between them. This CDR3 comprises 17 residues. Germline CDR1 SGHVT, CDR2 SQSDAQ. The CDR3 loop reads CASSLFKFGSSYNEQFF. As DNA, the CDR3 is TGTGCCAGCAGCTTATTTAAGTTCGGCAGCTCCTACAATGAGCAGTTCTTC.

This chain uses TRBV27 with TRBJ1-2; D call uncertain. V lost 6 bases and J lost 3, with 14 bases in between. This CDR3 contains 14 residues. CDR1 is MNHEY, CDR2 SMNVEV, per germline (reference sequence). CDR3 nucleotide sequence: TGTGCCAGCAGCCCAGGAGGCTTGGACTATGGCTACACCTTC. Protein: CASSPGGLDYGYTF.

This clone was detected once. One end of the junction is discordant with germline, which a read error may explain. The rearrangement uses TRBV11-2 and TRBJ2-7; unclear D gene. The V gene's germline CDR1 is SGHAT and CDR2 FQNNGV. The CDR3 runs to 13 residues. This CDR3 reads CASSILGSSEQYF. The CDR3 DNA sequence: TGTGCCAGCAGCATACTCGGCTCCTCCGAGCAGTACTTC.

This sequence joins TRBV28 and TRBJ2-1; no clear D gene. Trimming shortened V by 3 bases and J by 7 bases, and 19 bases separated the two germline ends. Germline CDR1 and CDR2: MDHEN and SYDVKM. This CDR3 region has 16 residues. The CDR3 nucleotides are TGTGCCAGCAGTTTCTCTCCGGCGGATCCATTTAATGAGCAGTTCTTC. Residues: CASSFSPADPFNEQFF.

About this clone: This specimen includes other DNA sequences encoding the same CDR3. This chain connects TRBV27 to TRBJ2-5; TRBD2 is a possible D gene (5 bases). Germline-derived CDR1 and CDR2 are MNHEY and SMNVEV (reference sequence). The CDR3 spans 13 residues. V lost 3 bases and J lost 5, with 10 bases in between. This CDR3 is CASSFGRRETQYF. CDR3 nucleotides: TGTGCCAGCAGTTTTGGTCGGAGGGAGACCCAGTACTTC.